This T cell receptor (beta chain) was sequenced in a study of cytomegalovirus exposure and HLA in healthy donors. Turning to the study itself: Sequencing of about 179 million T cells in an earlier analysis found approximately 120 million unique TCR beta sequences. General observations from the study: Later analysis showed most CMV-associated TCR beta chains appearing HLA-restricted. An analysis was carried out at a later point. It showed that HLA-associated TCR beta chains were more clonally expanded than equally common non-associated chains.

With respect to this clone: Its target is not known.

Both 60 Vbeta primers and 13 Jbeta primers went into the PCR. Repertoires were generated with immunoSEQ multiplex PCR, while TCRdb's copy carries only in-frame clones and drops some. The sample yields over 95,000 clones, 77% seen once. This cohort consisted of healthy bone marrow donors. The germline gives CDR1 SGHAT, CDR2 FQNNGV. The CDR3 consists of 14 residues. V lost 1 base and J lost 7, with 11 bases in between. Sample: PBMCs. This clonotype was sampled from a man between 40 and 49 years old in good health and CMV-seropositive. The rearrangement uses TRBV11-2 and TRBJ2-1, with TRBD1 as a possible D gene (7 bases). The CDR3 reads CASSLGPGGNEQFF. The CDR3 coding sequence is TGTGCCAGCAGCTTAGGGCCAGGGGGGAATGAGCAGTTCTTC.